The clone carrying this T cell receptor beta chain was recorded once. This record belongs to a study of blood T cell repertoires in COVID-19. Study in general: Donors in the United States, Italy and Spain gave samples during acute or convalescent COVID-19. Nucleic acid was either cDNA or gDNA, and it came from T cells, B-cell-depleted T cells, or PBMCs.

Authors' analysis steps: From reference gene primer amplification, estimates of nucleated cell counts were derived. Clones were sequenced by immunoSEQ multiplex PCR, and TCRdb holds only the in-frame ones, with some missing. That table furnishes V, J and clone size, whereas the DNA furnished D and trimming. This sample has more than 130,000 clones, with about 88% found just once. What was sequenced was peripheral blood. The TCR was taken from a man aged 45-60 years with active or convalescent COVID-19.

This CDR3 reads CASSYRTTSGTTDTQYF. For the CDR3, the DNA is TGTGCCAGCAGCTACCGAACGACTAGCGGGACCACAGATACGCAGTATTTT. The V gene is TRBV7-8, the J gene TRBJ2-3; 11 nucleotides line up with TRBD2. CDR1 SGHVS and CDR2 FQNEAQ come from the germline V gene. V trimming: 4 bases; J trimming: 2 bases; junction bases outside the gene matches: 8. The CDR3 runs to 17 residues. Combining the CDR3 with reference TRBV7-8 and TRBJ2-3 gives the whole variable domain GAGVSQSPRYKVAKRGQDVALRCDPISGHVSLFWYQQALGQGPEFLTYFQNEAQLDKSGLPSDRFFAERPEGSVSTLKIQRTQQEDSAVYLCASSYRTTSGTTDTQYFGPGTRLTVL.